A single sample is the source of the 13 T cell receptor beta chains below, sequenced in a study of prognosis after radiotherapy for stage I lung cancer. Genomic DNA was subjected to two-round multiplex PCR for amplification of TCR beta CDR3. The first round of PCR was done with primers that matched each TRBV and TRBJ gene. TCRdb reprocessed the multiplex PCR reads via MiXCR and lists one record per CDR3 protein. The sample has 59,000 or so distinct CDR3 sequences, about 26% seen once; the top ten hold around 6.9%. The sequencing here drew on PBMCs, taken before or after stereotactic body radiation therapy (not recorded which). The receptors come from a donor of 50 years or more with non-small cell lung cancer.

Concerning this clonotype: A far larger clone is one base from this, pointing to a likely read error. V and J are TRBV6-9 and TRBJ1-1; 8 positions match TRBD1. The ends lost 10 bases at V and 6 bases at J; junction bases unmatched: 4. The CDR3 consists of 11 residues. CDR1 is MNHGY, CDR2 SVAAGI, per germline. The CDR3 DNA follows: TGTGCCAACAGGGGGGTCGCTGAAGCTTTCTTT. Amino acids: CANRGVAEAFF.

Note on this clonotype: A read error is possible here, since a much larger clone lies one base away. The rearrangement joins TRBV6-1 to TRBJ2-3; D gene unclear. The CDR3 spans 12 residues. The germline V and J ends were trimmed by 6 bases and 6 bases, with 10 bases remaining between them. Germline V gene lookup returns CDR1 MNHNS and CDR2 SASEGT. CDR3 in amino acids: CASRGSGDTQYF. CDR3 nucleotides: TGTGCCAGCAGAGGTTCGGGCGATACGCAGTATTTT.

This clonotype was found once. Lacking the conserved final phenylalanine or tryptophan, this CDR3 likely reflects a read error. The chain links TRBV7-9 to TRBJ1-6; the match to TRBD1 covers 8 bases. Germline-derived CDR1 and CDR2 are SEHNR and FQNEAQ (reference sequence). This CDR3 is 17 amino acids long. The CDR3 DNA sequence: TGTGCCAGCAGCACCGACAGGGGCAGCTCCTATAATTCAACCCTCCACCTT. This gives the protein CASSTDRGSSYNSTLHL.

At least ten counts were recorded for this clonotype. The V and J genes are TRBV3-1 and TRBJ2-7; D unclear. V was clipped by 7 bases and J by 2 bases, with 15 bases between them. The CDR3 contains 14 residues. Germline V gene lookup returns CDR1 LGHDT and CDR2 YNNKEL (reference sequence). CDR3 residues: CASTLGNNPYEQYF. In nucleotides, the CDR3 is TGTGCCAGCACGTTAGGAAACAACCCCTACGAGCAGTACTTC.

This clonotype was seen repeatedly, ten times or more. V usage is TRBV2 and J usage is TRBJ2-3, with D uncertain. Trimming removed 7 bases from V and 2 bases from J, with 16 bases in between. Germline V CDR1 and CDR2: SNHLY, FYNNEI. The CDR3 has 15 amino acids. The CDR3 loop is CASKFSASPTDTQYF. The CDR3, as DNA: TGTGCCAGCAAGTTTTCCGCCAGCCCCACAGATACGCAGTATTTT.

For this clonotype: A read error likely explains this, since a far larger clone differs by one base. J is TRBJ2-5 and V is TRBV6-2 or TRBV6-3; TRBD2 matches 10 bases. Germline-derived CDR1 and CDR2 are MNHEY and SVGEGT. Trimming took 7 bases from V and 5 from J; bases not matched to a gene: 10. CDR3 size: 15 residues. CDR3 sequence: CASIEAGGTWETQYF. In DNA form, the CDR3 reads TGTGCCAGCATTGAAGCGGGAGGGACGTGGGAGACCCAGTACTTC.

Concerning this clonotype: With a much larger clone just one base away, this may be a read error. V gene TRBV19 combines with J gene TRBJ2-3, with D tentatively TRBD1 or TRBD2 (6 bases each). The CDR3 totals 17 residues. V was cut by 0 bases and J by 6 bases, with 19 bases left in between. Germline V lookup: CDR1 LNHDA, CDR2 SQIVND (reference sequence). The CDR3 DNA sequence: TGTGCCAGTAGTATAGATGTGGTGGGGGGCTGGTCCGATACGCAGTATTTT. It is translated as CASSIDVVGGWSDTQYF. Full variable domain (remainder filled in from reference TRBV19 and TRBJ2-3): DGGITQSPKYLFRKEGQNVTLSCEQNLNHDAMYWYRQDPGQGLRLIYYSQIVNDFQKGDIAEGYSVSREKKESFPLTVTSAQKNPTAFYLCASSIDVVGGWSDTQYFGPGTRLTVL.

A single count supports this clonotype. This may be a read error, as it is one base from a much larger clone. The rearrangement joins TRBV30 to TRBJ2-3; 7 bases align to TRBD1. The CDR3 loop spans 15 amino acids. Per germline, CDR1 GTSNPN and CDR2 SVGIG (reference sequence). The CDR3 DNA follows: TGTGCCTGGAGTCAAGGCCAGGGGGTCACAGGTACGCAGTATTTT. Residues: CAWSQGQGVTGTQYF.

This clonotype was recorded at least ten times. CDR3 sequence: CASAQGLQGETQYF. The CDR3 DNA reads as TGCGCCAGCGCACAGGGGCTCCAGGGGGAGACCCAGTACTTC. The chain employs TRBV4-3 and TRBJ2-5; 7 nucleotides align to TRBD1. The CDR3 has 14 residues. CDR1 LGHNA and CDR2 YSLEER come from the germline V gene. V dropped 8 bases and J dropped 5; count of bases not matched to a gene: 11.

This clonotype was counted at least ten times. The chain uses TRBV20-1 and TRBJ2-1; 10 bases map to TRBD2. In germline, CDR1 is DFQATT, CDR2 SNEGSKA (reference sequence). The CDR3 is made up of 16 amino acids. The junction had 12 bases not matched to a gene; V was cut back by 3 bases and J by 7 bases. The CDR3 region is CSARILGAGGRNEQFF. The CDR3 DNA reads TGCAGTGCTAGGATCCTCGGAGCGGGGGGGCGGAATGAGCAGTTCTTC.

Details on this clonotype: It differs at one base from a far larger clone, so likely a read error. CDR3 bases: TGTGCCAGGCAGGGGGGAAGCTCCTACGAGCAGTACTTC. Its translation is CARQGGSSYEQYF. The rearrangement uses TRBV6-2 or TRBV6-3 and TRBJ2-7, with D tentatively TRBD1 (7 bases). The germline V gene has CDR1 MNHEY and CDR2 SVGEGT. Trimming removed 9 bases from V and 0 bases from J, with 12 bases in between. CDR3 length: 13 residues.

Notes on this clonotype: This may stem from a read error, because a much larger clone lies one nucleotide away. The chain recombines TRBV5-8 with TRBJ1-1; a weak D match, TRBD1 (5 bases). Germline V gene lookup returns CDR1 SGHTS and CDR2 YDEGEE. CDR3 length: 13 amino acids. The CDR3 DNA follows: TGTGCCAGCAGATTGGACGGGGCCCCTGAAGCTTTCTTT. It codes for CASRLDGAPEAFF.

This clonotype was counted many times. A read error may produce the germline difference seen at one junction end. The chain recombines TRBV7-8 with TRBJ1-1; TRBD1 matches at 9 bases. The V gene's germline CDR1 is SGHVS and CDR2 FQNEAQ. The CDR3 is 12 amino acids. DNA of the CDR3: TGTGCCGGCAGCTTAGGGACAGGGGAAGCTTTCTTT. Translation: CAGSLGTGEAFF.